This TCR beta chain was recorded in a study of blood T cell repertoires in COVID-19 (dated by TCRdb to the early 2020s). About the full investigation: The collaborator samples originated in the United States, Italy and Spain and spanned the acute and convalescent phases of COVID-19. The samples were drawn from two sources: the first 160 participants of the ongoing ImmuneRACE study, and 1,200 or so subjects contributed by 6 global collaborators. Deeply sampled blood TCRbeta repertoires from subjects exposed to, actively infected with, or recovered from COVID-19 were included in the dataset. Where HLA class I and class II types were available, the types were taken from metadata supplied by the sample provider, not from assay-based typing. Sample metadata almost always included a de-identified subject ID, COVID-19 status, age in years and sex. The material from the prospective study consisted of cDNA or gDNA derived from T cells, B-cell-depleted T cells, or PBMCs. The repertoires were released in a freely available public database meant as a resource for research on the immune response to SARS-CoV-2. Study-level results and caveats: The amount of clinical and demographic metadata varied by source and participant and was provided uncurated.

Deletion took 4 bases off V and 1 base off J, with a span of 11 bases between the germline ends. Per the germline V gene, SGHRS is the CDR1 and YFSETQ is the CDR2. Reading from cysteine to phenylalanine, the CDR3 counts 14 amino acids. Just the 42-base CDR3 DNA is kept, in frame starting at base 1. TCRbeta CDR3 regions were amplified from genomic DNA by means of the immunoSEQ Assay, a bias-controlled multiplex PCR. The published analysis was carried out like this. The number of nucleated cells in each sample was estimated from the amplification of reference gene primers within the assay. To quantify the absolute abundance of each unique TCRbeta CDR3 rearrangement, sequence reads were collapsed and filtered. For each sample, productive Simpson clonality was calculated by taking the square root of Simpson's diversity index across productive rearrangements. Held by TCRdb, this immuneACCESS table contains in-frame sequences only and omits some clones. Under half of the omission traces to an unresolved V gene where checked; the cause of the rest is unknown. V and J calls and clone size are those listed in that table; D and trimming were worked out from the DNA. This sample is represented by under 450,000 clones; 87% of them were singletons. Jointly, the top ten make up approximately 3% of the sample.

Enrolling through a virtual design, the prospective study's participants ranged in age from about 18 to 89 years and lived across some 23 United States geographic areas. To assign participants to cohorts, the prospective study relied on clinical history that participants themselves reported in a screening survey and a study questionnaire. Recovered participants in ImmuneRACE Cohort 3 were defined as having two consecutive negative NP/OP PCR tests, clearance from a healthcare professional, or resolution of symptoms. Each participant in the prospective study had whole blood, serum and a nasopharyngeal or oropharyngeal swab collected by mobile phlebotomists. Over a roughly 2-month period, participants in the prospective study had the option of providing additional blood draws and questionnaires. Before DNA extraction, blood samples from the prospective study were shipped at room temperature or frozen.

Comment on this clone: Its antigen specificity is not known. Base quality data are lacking; no much larger clone is found one base away. This sample includes further DNA sequences coding for the same CDR3.

The chain was built from TRBV5-1 and TRBJ1-1; the D gene cannot be resolved reliably. The sequencing sample was made of PBMCs or T cells enriched from blood (not recorded which). The clonotype originates from a woman aged 25 to 39 who had recovered from COVID-19. In nucleotides, the sequence is TGCGCCAGCAGCCTCCAGGCGACGAACACTGAAGCTTTCTTT. The resulting protein is CASSLQATNTEAFF.